This note documents a single T cell receptor beta chain sequence. Its antigen is undetermined. This sample is drawn from a study of PD-L1 blockade in urothelial cancer. Study at large: The median T cell count in blood samples was 141,255. General observations from the study: A pretreatment blood TCR clonality that fell below the median predicted better progression-free and overall survival.

Every PCR got spiked synthetic TCR analog templates. Data came from immunoSEQ multiplex PCR; TCRdb stores just in-frame clones and leaves some out. The sample includes about 80,000 clones, 85% of them seen just once. Germline assignment: CDR1 KGHSH and CDR2 LQKENI. Trimming took off 3 bases at V and 2 bases at J, with 19 bases between the two ends. The CDR3 loop spans 17 amino acids. Time point noted: pretreatment peripheral blood. This chain links TRBV18 with TRBJ2-5; perhaps TRBD1 as D (6 bases). This clonotype was obtained from a man between 40 and 49 years old with urothelial cancer. Material: PBMCs, obtained around atezolizumab (anti-PD-L1) treatment. CDR3 region: CASSPSGQGRIQETQYF. DNA for the CDR3: TGTGCCAGCTCACCTTCCGGCCAGGGGCGGATTCAAGAGACCCAGTACTTC.